This T cell receptor (beta chain) derives from a study of shared clonotypes between healthy human individuals. Study at large: Donors, aged 18 to 49, were a couple of women and three men. Broader study findings: The diversity represented, both genetic and in exposure history, was limited by few donors.

Using immunoSEQ multiplex PCR, the repertoire was profiled, and TCRdb retains in-frame clones only, with some absent. The sample yields approximately 500,000 clones, around 85% seen once. A word on this clone: Its antigen is undetermined.

Sequencing input: PBMCs. The TCR was taken from a woman aged 40 to 50 in good health. Some clones in this sample may be carry-over from other donors' samples.

The CDR3 sequence: CASSSEASRDEQYF. The DNA for the CDR3 is TGTGCCAGCAGCTCAGAGGCATCTAGGGACGAGCAGTACTTC. The gene calls are TRBV11-3 and TRBJ2-7; unclear D gene. In germline, CDR1 is SGHNT, CDR2 YENEEA. This CDR3 comprises 14 residues. Trimming shortened V by 4 bases and J by 5 bases, and 15 bases separated the two germline ends.